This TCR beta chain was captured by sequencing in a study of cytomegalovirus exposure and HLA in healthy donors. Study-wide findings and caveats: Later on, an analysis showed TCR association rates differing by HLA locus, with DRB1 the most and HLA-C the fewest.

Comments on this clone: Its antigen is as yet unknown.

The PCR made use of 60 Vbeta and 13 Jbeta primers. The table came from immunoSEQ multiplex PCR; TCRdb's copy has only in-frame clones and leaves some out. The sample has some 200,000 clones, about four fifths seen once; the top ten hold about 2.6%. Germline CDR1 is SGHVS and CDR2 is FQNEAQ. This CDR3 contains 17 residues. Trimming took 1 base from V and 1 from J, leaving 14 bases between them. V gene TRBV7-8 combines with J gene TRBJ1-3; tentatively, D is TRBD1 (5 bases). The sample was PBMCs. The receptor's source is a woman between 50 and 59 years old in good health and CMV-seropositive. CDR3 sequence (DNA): TGTGCCAGCAGCTTAGTGGGCGGACGACAGTCTGGAAACACCATATATTTT. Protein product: CASSLVGGRQSGNTIYF.